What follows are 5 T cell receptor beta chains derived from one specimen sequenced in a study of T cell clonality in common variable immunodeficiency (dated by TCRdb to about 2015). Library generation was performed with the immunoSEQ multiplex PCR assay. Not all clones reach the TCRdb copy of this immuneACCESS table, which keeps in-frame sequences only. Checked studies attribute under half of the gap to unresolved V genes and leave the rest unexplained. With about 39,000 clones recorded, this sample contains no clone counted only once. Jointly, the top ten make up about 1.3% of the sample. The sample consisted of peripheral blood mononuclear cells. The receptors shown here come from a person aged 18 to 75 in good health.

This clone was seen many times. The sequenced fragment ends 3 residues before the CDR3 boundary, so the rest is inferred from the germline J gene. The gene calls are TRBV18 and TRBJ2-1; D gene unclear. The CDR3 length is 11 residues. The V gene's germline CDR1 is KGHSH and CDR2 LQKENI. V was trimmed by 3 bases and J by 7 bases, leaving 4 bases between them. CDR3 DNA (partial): TGTGCCAGCTCACCCCTTAATGAG. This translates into CASSPLNE. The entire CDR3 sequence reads CASSPLNEQFF.

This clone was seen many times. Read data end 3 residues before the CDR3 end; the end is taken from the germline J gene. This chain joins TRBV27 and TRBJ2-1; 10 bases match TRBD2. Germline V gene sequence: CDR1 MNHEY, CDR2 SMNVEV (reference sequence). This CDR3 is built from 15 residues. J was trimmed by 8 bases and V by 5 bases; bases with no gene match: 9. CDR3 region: CASSVASGSWDEQFF. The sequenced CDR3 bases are TGTGCCAGCAGTGTGGCTAGCGGGAGTTGGGATGAG.

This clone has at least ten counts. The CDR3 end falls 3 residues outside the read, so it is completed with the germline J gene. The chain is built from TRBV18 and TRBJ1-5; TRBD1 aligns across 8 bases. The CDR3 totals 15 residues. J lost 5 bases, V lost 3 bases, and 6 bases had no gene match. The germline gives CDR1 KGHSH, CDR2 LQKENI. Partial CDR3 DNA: TGTGCCAGCTCACCGGGACAGGCGCGCCATCAGCCC. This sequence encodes CASSPGQARHQP. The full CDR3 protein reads CASSPGQARHQPQHF.

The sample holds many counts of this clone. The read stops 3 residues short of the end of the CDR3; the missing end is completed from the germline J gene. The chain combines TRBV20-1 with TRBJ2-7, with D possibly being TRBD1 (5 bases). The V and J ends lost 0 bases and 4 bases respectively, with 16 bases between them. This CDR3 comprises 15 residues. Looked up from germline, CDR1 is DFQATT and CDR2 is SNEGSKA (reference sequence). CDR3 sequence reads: CSARDPGRVVYEQYF. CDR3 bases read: TGCAGTGCTAGAGATCCGGGCAGGGTAGTGTACGAG.

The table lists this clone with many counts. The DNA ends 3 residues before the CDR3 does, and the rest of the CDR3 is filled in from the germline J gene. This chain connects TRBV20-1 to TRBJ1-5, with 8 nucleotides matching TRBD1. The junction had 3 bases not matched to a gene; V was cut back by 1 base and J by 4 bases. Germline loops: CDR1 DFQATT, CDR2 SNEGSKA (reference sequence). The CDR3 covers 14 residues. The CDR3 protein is CSARAGGWNQPQHF. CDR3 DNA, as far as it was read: TGCAGTGCTAGAGCAGGGGGCTGGAATCAGCCC.